The 29 T cell receptor beta chains below all came from one sample that was sequenced in a study of prognosis after radiotherapy for stage I lung cancer. Starting from genomic DNA, TCR beta CDR3 was amplified through two-round multiplex PCR. Amplification in first-round PCR relied on primers specific to each TRBV and TRBJ gene. TCRdb re-called the multiplex PCR reads with MiXCR, one entry per CDR3 protein. The sample yields fewer than 40,000 distinct CDR3 sequences, 30% to 35% seen once. The material was PBMCs, obtained before or after stereotactic body radiation therapy (not recorded which). The receptors come from a donor aged 50 or older with non-small cell lung cancer.

This clonotype was observed at least ten times. The chain has TRBV6-1 and TRBJ2-3; 9 bases match TRBD2. CDR3 length: 15 amino acids. In germline, CDR1 is MNHNS, CDR2 SASEGT. With 4 bases clipped from V and 2 bases from J, the junction kept 4 bases outside the gene matches. CDR3 loop: CASSAAGGHTDTQYF. DNA of the CDR3: TGTGCCAGCAGTGCAGCGGGGGGACACACAGATACGCAGTATTTT.

The rearrangement joins TRBV6-2 or TRBV6-3 to TRBJ1-2; the match to TRBD1 covers 8 bases. This CDR3 region has 16 residues. CDR1 and CDR2 (germline): MNHEY, SVGEGT. Trimming at V came to 7 bases and at J to 3 bases, leaving 13 bases not matched to a gene. The CDR3 coding sequence is TGTGCCAGCATCCCGCCAGTAACCAGGGGGCACTATGGCTACACCTTC. Translated, it gives CASIPPVTRGHYGYTF.

This clonotype showed up many times. The chain combines TRBV5-1 with TRBJ2-7; possible D gene TRBD1, 6 bases. The germline V and J ends were trimmed by 1 base and 2 bases, with 13 bases remaining between them. CDR3 length equals 15 residues. Per the germline V gene, CDR1 is SGHRS and CDR2 is YFSETQ. Written as DNA, the CDR3 is TGCGCCAGCAGCTTGAACTCCGGGACAACCTACGAGCAGTACTTC. Its protein is CASSLNSGTTYEQYF.

This clonotype has ten or more counts. V is TRBV4-1 and J is TRBJ2-1; tentative D call: TRBD1 (6 bases). Trimming removed 4 bases at V and 0 bases at J, with 13 bases between. The CDR3 covers 16 residues. Germline assignment: CDR1 MGHRA and CDR2 YSYEKL. The CDR3 DNA is TGCGCCAGCAGCCCCAGGACAGCGAGCTCCTACAATGAGCAGTTCTTC. Translated: CASSPRTASSYNEQFF.

This clonotype was seen repeatedly, ten times or more. CDR3 protein: CASSLGKYNEQFF. The DNA of the CDR3 is TGTGCCAGCAGCCTCGGAAAATACAATGAGCAGTTCTTC. The V and J genes are TRBV3-1 and TRBJ2-1; no definite D call. The V gene lost 4 bases and the J gene lost 4 bases, with 8 bases spanning the gap. Germline V gives CDR1 LGHDT, CDR2 YNNKEL (reference sequence). The CDR3 consists of 13 residues.

The table lists this clonotype with many counts. This chain uses TRBV7-2 with TRBJ1-5; perhaps TRBD1 as D (6 bases). The germline V gene has CDR1 SGHTA and CDR2 FQGNSA. This CDR3 spans 15 amino acids. V was pared by 2 bases and J by 5 bases, with 13 bases between. The CDR3 DNA is TGTGCCAGCAGCTTAACTGGCCGGGGGCATCAGCCCCAGCATTTT. This codes for CASSLTGRGHQPQHF.

This clonotype showed up many times. The rearrangement uses TRBV20-1 and TRBJ1-4, with TRBD1 matching 8 bases. This CDR3 is 14 amino acids long. Per germline, CDR1 DFQATT and CDR2 SNEGSKA (reference sequence). The V segment lost 5 bases and the J segment 5 bases; nucleotides outside the gene matches: 7. The CDR3 DNA reads TGCAGTGCTTCTCCCGGGACAGGAAATGAAAAACTGTTTTTT. Protein: CSASPGTGNEKLFF.

The chain has TRBV7-2 and TRBJ2-7; D gene uncertain. The CDR3 runs to 11 residues. Between the trimmed V and J ends, which lost 2 bases and 10 bases, there was a span of 9 bases. Per germline, CDR1 SGHTA and CDR2 FQGNSA. The CDR3 DNA reads TGTGCCAGCAGCTTATTAGAAGAACAGTACTTC. This gives the protein CASSLLEEQYF.

This clonotype came up many times. The CDR3 here is CASSPWTENTEAFF. CDR3 nucleotides: TGTGCCAGCAGCCCCTGGACGGAGAACACTGAAGCTTTCTTT. The chain combines TRBV3-1 with TRBJ1-1; D remains unclear. Germline V gives CDR1 LGHDT, CDR2 YNNKEL (reference sequence). The CDR3 has 14 amino acids. V was trimmed by 4 bases and J by 1 base, leaving 10 bases between them.

In this sample, this clonotype turned up many times. This chain links TRBV4-3 with TRBJ2-7; no firm D call. Germline CDR1 is LGHNA and CDR2 is YSLEER. The CDR3 runs to 15 residues. V lost 2 bases and J 7 bases, leaving 18 bases between the germline ends. The CDR3 here is CASSQSADPSWEQYF. CDR3 bases: TGCGCCAGCAGCCAAAGCGCTGACCCTTCTTGGGAGCAGTACTTC.

In this sample, this clonotype turned up many times. The chain joins TRBV12-3 or TRBV12-4 to TRBJ2-3, with D possibly matching TRBD1 (6 bases). Between the trimmed V and J ends, which lost 5 bases and 6 bases, there was a span of 12 bases. The CDR3 totals 13 residues. CDR3 loop: CASSPHRADTQYF. The CDR3 region has the DNA TGTGCCAGCAGTCCCCACAGGGCCGATACGCAGTATTTT.

Ten or more counts support this clonotype. The rearrangement joins TRBV7-9 to TRBJ1-5; 7 positions agree with TRBD1. The CDR3 has 16 amino acids. Germline loops: CDR1 SEHNR, CDR2 FQNEAQ (reference sequence). V shed 3 bases and J 6 bases; nucleotides not matched to a gene: 11. The CDR3, as DNA: TGTGCCAGCAGCTTGGGTAGCGGCCAGGGGGTTCAGCCCCAGCATTTT. This codes for CASSLGSGQGVQPQHF.

This clonotype came up a few times. Just one base apart from a much larger clone, this may be a read error. The conserved final phenylalanine or tryptophan is absent from the CDR3, which likely points to a read error. The chain employs TRBV6-5 and TRBJ1-1; D is unresolved. The CDR3 has 16 residues. Germline V lookup: CDR1 MNHEY, CDR2 SVGAGI. V was clipped by 0 bases and J by 1 base, with 12 bases between them. The CDR3 is CASSYSLGSRNTEAFL. The CDR3 nucleotides read TGTGCCAGCAGTTACTCGTTGGGGAGTAGGAACACTGAAGCTTTCCTT.

As for this clonotype: This may come from a read error, since a much larger clone is one base off. This rearrangement joins TRBV6-2 or TRBV6-3 to TRBJ1-4; no definite D call. Germline V lookup: CDR1 MNHEY, CDR2 SVGEGT. The CDR3 sequence is 15 residues long. V lost 4 bases and J lost 7, with 16 bases in between. CDR3 loop: CASSSSPWVREKLFF. The CDR3 DNA follows: TGTGCCAGCAGTTCCTCCCCCTGGGTGCGTGAAAAACTGTTTTTT.

The V and J genes are TRBV11-3 and TRBJ1-1; D may be TRBD1 (5 bases). Trimming pared 3 bases from V and 11 bases from J, leaving 10 bases between. Germline V gene sequence: CDR1 SGHNT, CDR2 YENEEA. The CDR3 extends over 11 amino acids. The CDR3 nucleotides read TGTGCCAGCAGCTTGGGGGGACGGGCTTTCTTT. Its protein product is CASSLGGRAFF.

About this clonotype: An end of the junction does not agree with germline; a read error may underlie this. The chain has TRBV4-1 and TRBJ1-4; D remains ambiguous. CDR1 is MGHRA, CDR2 YSYEKL, per germline. The CDR3 totals 14 residues. The CDR3 DNA reads as TGCGCCAGCAGCCGCAGCGCAACTAATGAAAAACCGTTTTTT. Protein sequence: CASSRSATNEKPFF.

This clonotype was detected ten times or more. V and J are TRBV6-1 and TRBJ2-5; 7 bases map to TRBD1. The V gene end was trimmed by 5 bases and the J gene end by 1 base; junction bases not matched to a gene: 1. The CDR3 runs 13 residues. Per germline, CDR1 MNHNS and CDR2 SASEGT. DNA for the CDR3: TGTGCCAGCAGTCGGGACAGCCAAGAGACCCAGTACTTC. This codes for CASSRDSQETQYF.

This clonotype was recorded at least ten times. The chain is built from TRBV24-1 and TRBJ2-3; possible D gene TRBD1, 6 bases. The V gene's germline CDR1 is KGHDR and CDR2 SFDVKD. CDR3 length: 15 residues. The V and J ends lost 4 bases and 3 bases respectively, with 13 bases between them. The CDR3 loop is CATSDPRTETDTQYF. The CDR3 DNA reads as TGTGCCACCAGTGACCCTAGGACAGAGACAGATACGCAGTATTTT.

V gene TRBV6-1 combines with J gene TRBJ2-7; D is perhaps TRBD1 (5 bases). The CDR3 loop spans 14 amino acids. Trimming removed 7 bases at V and 0 bases at J, with 13 bases between. Germline V gives CDR1 MNHNS, CDR2 SASEGT. The CDR3: CASTKTATSYEQYF. In DNA, the CDR3 is TGTGCCAGCACCAAGACAGCTACCTCCTACGAGCAGTACTTC.

This clonotype has a count of ten or more. The chain joins TRBV6-7 to TRBJ1-2; no clear D gene. TRBV6-7 has ORF status, its function being uncertain. The CDR3 is 11 amino acids. V lost 6 bases, J lost 8 bases, and 10 bases lay in between. CDR3 in amino acids: CASRRGKGYTF. The CDR3 nucleotides read TGTGCCAGCAGGCGAGGAAAAGGCTACACCTTC.

This clonotype was seen ten or more times. This chain uses TRBV10-3 with TRBJ1-3; 7 positions match TRBD1. The CDR3 length is 15 residues. The germline V gene encodes CDR1 ENHRY and CDR2 SYGVKD. With V trimmed by 6 bases and J by 0 bases, 5 bases remained unmatched. CDR3 sequence reads: CAIRGTASSGNTIYF. CDR3 DNA: TGTGCCATCAGGGGGACAGCATCCTCTGGAAACACCATATATTTT.

This clonotype turned up a few times. The rearrangement joins TRBV6-1 to TRBJ1-3; D not certain. The CDR3 has 14 residues. Germline V CDR1 and CDR2: MNHNS, SASEGT. V was cut by 6 bases and J by 0 bases, with 9 bases left in between. CDR3 sequence: CASRTLFSGNTIYF. The DNA for the CDR3 is TGTGCCAGCAGAACTCTATTCTCTGGAAACACCATATATTTT.

In this sample, this clonotype turned up many times. The chain is built from TRBV9 and TRBJ2-3; TRBD1 matches 7 bases. Germline assignment: CDR1 SGDLS and CDR2 YYNGEE. J gave up 4 bases and V 4 bases, and 6 bases lay outside the gene matches. This CDR3 contains 14 residues. CDR3 sequence: CASSPGTAPDTQYF. The CDR3 coding sequence is TGTGCCAGCAGCCCGGGGACAGCGCCAGATACGCAGTATTTT.

The chain is built from TRBV6-1 and TRBJ2-6, with a tentative D call TRBD1 (7 bases). Trimming pared 5 bases from V and 0 bases from J, leaving 14 bases between. This CDR3 region has 17 residues. Germline assignment: CDR1 MNHNS and CDR2 SASEGT. The CDR3 spells CASSRGTDISGANVLTF. DNA of the CDR3: TGTGCCAGCAGTCGCGGGACAGACATCTCTGGGGCCAACGTCCTGACTTTC.

This clonotype was recorded a few times. Since a far larger clone is one base different, this is likely a read error. The chain carries TRBV6-5 and TRBJ1-2, with 8 nucleotides matching TRBD1. CDR1 is MNHEY, CDR2 SVGAGI, per germline. The CDR3 extends over 16 amino acids. Losses at the gene ends were 6 bases for V and 3 bases for J; bases not matched to a gene: 12. The CDR3 protein is CASSPPGARGHYGYTF. In nucleotides, the CDR3 is TGTGCCAGCAGCCCGCCAGGAGCCAGGGGGCACTATGGCTACACCTTC.

This clonotype was counted at least ten times. The V gene is TRBV7-2, the J gene TRBJ1-5; D unclear. There are 15 residues in the CDR3. V dropped 3 bases and J dropped 3 bases, with 12 bases sitting between them. The germline CDR1 and CDR2 sequences are SGHTA and FQGNSA. The CDR3 loop is CASSLEGLSNQPQHF. For the CDR3, the DNA is TGTGCCAGCAGCTTGGAAGGGCTCTCCAATCAGCCCCAGCATTTT.

The V gene is TRBV6-9, the J gene TRBJ2-7, with TRBD1 as a possible D gene (5 bases). The CDR3 loop spans 13 amino acids. Between the trimmed V and J ends, which lost 4 bases and 5 bases, there was a span of 12 bases. Germline V gene lookup returns CDR1 MNHGY and CDR2 SVAAGI. The CDR3, as DNA: TGTGCCAGCAGTTGTGCAGGGTTCCACGAGCAGTACTTC. Translated, it gives CASSCAGFHEQYF.

This clonotype was observed a handful of times. This chain joins TRBV5-6 and TRBJ2-6; D gene uncertain. The CDR3 has 18 amino acids. Trimming removed 0 bases from V and 0 bases from J, with 13 bases in between. CDR1 is SGHDT, CDR2 YYEEEE, per germline. The CDR3 DNA follows: TGTGCCAGCAGCTTGGGGGGTTTCTGTGGCTCTGGGGCCAACGTCCTGACTTTC. It yields the protein CASSLGGFCGSGANVLTF.

This clonotype was seen repeatedly, ten times or more. The chain combines TRBV18 with TRBJ1-3, with D perhaps TRBD1 (6 bases). With 6 bases removed from V and 0 bases from J, the gap between germline ends came to 15 bases. Germline V lookup: CDR1 KGHSH, CDR2 LQKENI. The CDR3 loop spans 16 amino acids. The DNA for the CDR3 is TGTGCCAGCTCCCCAGGACAGTACTCCTCTGGAAACACCATATATTTT. Its translation: CASSPGQYSSGNTIYF.